This entry is about one TCR beta chain. Profiled with immunoSEQ multiplex PCR; TCRdb holds only in-frame clones, not every one. This sample has fewer than 80,000 clones, with around 80% found just once. The entry originates in a study of blood T cell repertoires in COVID-19. Study in general: The United States, Italy and Spain supplied acute and convalescent COVID-19 samples. Sample material is recorded as cDNA or gDNA derived from T cells, B-cell-depleted T cells, or PBMCs.

This CDR3 is 15 amino acids long. Trimming took 4 bases from V and 0 from J, leaving 13 bases between them. Per germline, CDR1 SGHRS and CDR2 YFSETQ. The chain joins TRBV5-1 to TRBJ1-2; possibly TRBD1 for D (6 bases). Sequencing was performed on peripheral blood. This TCR was recovered from a human donor in a cohort sampled during active COVID-19. As DNA, the CDR3 is TGCGCCAGCAGCACCACGGGACAAGCTAACTATGGCTACACCTTC. Protein: CASSTTGQANYGYTF.